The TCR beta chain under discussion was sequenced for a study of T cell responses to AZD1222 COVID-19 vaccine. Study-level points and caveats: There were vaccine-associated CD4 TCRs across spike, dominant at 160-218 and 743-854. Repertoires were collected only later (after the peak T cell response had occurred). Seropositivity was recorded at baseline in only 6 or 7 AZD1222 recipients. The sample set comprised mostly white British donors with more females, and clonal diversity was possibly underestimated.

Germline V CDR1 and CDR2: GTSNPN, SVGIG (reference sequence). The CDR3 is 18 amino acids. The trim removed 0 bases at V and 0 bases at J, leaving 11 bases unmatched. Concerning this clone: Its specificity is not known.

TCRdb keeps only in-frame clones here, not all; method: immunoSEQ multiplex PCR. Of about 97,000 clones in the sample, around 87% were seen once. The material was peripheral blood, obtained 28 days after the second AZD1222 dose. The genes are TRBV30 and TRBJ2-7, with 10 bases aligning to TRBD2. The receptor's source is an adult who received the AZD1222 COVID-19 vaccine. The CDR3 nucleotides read TGTGCCTGGAGTGTACCGGGCCGTAGCGGGGGGACCTCCTACGAGCAGTACTTC. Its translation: CAWSVPGRSGGTSYEQYF.